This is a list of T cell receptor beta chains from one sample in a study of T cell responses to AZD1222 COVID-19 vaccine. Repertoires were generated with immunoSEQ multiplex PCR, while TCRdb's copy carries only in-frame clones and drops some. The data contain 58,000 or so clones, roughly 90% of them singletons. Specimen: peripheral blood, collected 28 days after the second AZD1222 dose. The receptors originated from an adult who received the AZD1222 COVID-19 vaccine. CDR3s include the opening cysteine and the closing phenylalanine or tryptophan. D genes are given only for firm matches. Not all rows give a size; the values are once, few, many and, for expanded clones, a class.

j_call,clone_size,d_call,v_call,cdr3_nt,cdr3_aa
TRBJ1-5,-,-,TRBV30,TGTGCCTGGAGTGAGGTGGGGTTGGCTCAGCCCCAGCATTTT,CAWSEVGLAQPQHF
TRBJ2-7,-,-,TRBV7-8,TGTGCCAGCAGCCTATCGCGGGGCGAGCAGTACTTC,CASSLSRGEQYF
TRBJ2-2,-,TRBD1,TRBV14,TGTGCCAGCAGCCTCGAGGGGGCTTCGAACACCGGGGAGCTGTTTTTT,CASSLEGASNTGELFF
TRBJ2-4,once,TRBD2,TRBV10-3,TGTGCCATCAGTGGGACTAGCGTCAATAACATTCAGTACTTC,CAISGTSVNNIQYF
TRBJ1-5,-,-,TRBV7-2,TGTGCCAGCAGCTTCGGGAATAGCAATCAGCCCCAGCATTTT,CASSFGNSNQPQHF
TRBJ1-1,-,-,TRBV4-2,TGTGCCAGCAGCCAAGATATAGGACTCGGGGGCACTGAAGCTTTCTTT,CASSQDIGLGGTEAFF
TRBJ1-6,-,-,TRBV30,TGTGCCTGGAGTCCTCTAGGTTCACCCCTCCACTTT,CAWSPLGSPLHF
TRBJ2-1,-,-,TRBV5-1,TGCGCCAGCAGCTTGGTCAGAATCGCCTACAATGAGCAGTTCTTC,CASSLVRIAYNEQFF
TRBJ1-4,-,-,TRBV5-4,TGTGCCAGCAGCGTGGACGGCTATAATGAAAAACTGTTTTTT,CASSVDGYNEKLFF
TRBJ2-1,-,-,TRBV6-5,TGTGCCAGCAGTTATTGGGGCAATGAGCAGTTCTTC,CASSYWGNEQFF
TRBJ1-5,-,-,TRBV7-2,TGTGCCAGCAGCGGCGAATGGGGGCCCCAGCATTTT,CASSGEWGPQHF
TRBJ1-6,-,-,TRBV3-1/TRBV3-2,TGTGCCAGCAGCCAAGGGGGGTCATTTGCAGGGGACTCACCCCTCCACTTT,CASSQGGSFAGDSPLHF
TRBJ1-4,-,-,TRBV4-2,TGTGCCAGCAGCCAAGCCGGACAGCGAGGGGGAGGTGAAAAACTGTTTTTT,CASSQAGQRGGGEKLFF
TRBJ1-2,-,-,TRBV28,TGTGCCAGCAGTCAGACTCACGGGGGCCACACCTTC,CASSQTHGGHTF
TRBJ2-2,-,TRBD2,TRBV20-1,TGCAGTGCTAGTACGAGCGGGAGGGCTAACGGGGAGCTGTTTTTT,CSASTSGRANGELFF
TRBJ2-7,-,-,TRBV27,TGTGCCAGCAGTTTATCGCAACAGTACGAGCAGTACTTC,CASSLSQQYEQYF
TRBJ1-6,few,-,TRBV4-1,TGCGCCAGCAGCCAAGGTGGAGACTACATGAGCTCCTATAATTCACCCCTCCACTTT,CASSQGGDYMSSYNSPLHF
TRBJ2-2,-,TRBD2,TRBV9,TGTGCCAGCAGCCTAGCGGGGGGTAGGAACACCGGGGAGCTGTTTTTT,CASSLAGGRNTGELFF
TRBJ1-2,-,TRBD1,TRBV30,TGTGCCTGGAATAAACAGGGGGCGCGGAGGAACTATGGCTACACCTTC,CAWNKQGARRNYGYTF
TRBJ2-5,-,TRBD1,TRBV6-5,TGTGCCAGCAGGGGACAGGGATTCCAAGAGATGGCCCAGTACTTC,CASRGQGFQEMAQYF
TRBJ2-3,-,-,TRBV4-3,TGCGCCAGCAGCCAAGAACAGGGGAGGCATACGCAGTATTTT,CASSQEQGRHTQYF
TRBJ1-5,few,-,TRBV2,TGTGCCAGCAGTGGGGGGCTGGGCAGCAATCAGCCCCAGCATTTT,CASSGGLGSNQPQHF
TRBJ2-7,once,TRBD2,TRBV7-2,TGTGCCAGCAGCACCTATAGCGGGAAGGTTATCGAGCAGTACTTC,CASSTYSGKVIEQYF
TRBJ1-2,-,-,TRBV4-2,TGTGCCAGCAGCCCCCAGAGAAACAACTATGGCTACACCTTC,CASSPQRNNYGYTF
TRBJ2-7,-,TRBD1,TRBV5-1,TGCGCCAGCAGCTTGGGTGGGACAGGGACCTACGAGCAGTACTTC,CASSLGGTGTYEQYF
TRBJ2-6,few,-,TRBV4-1,TGCGCCAGCAGCCCCGGTCCAGACTGGACTCACTCTGGGGCCAACGTCCTGACTTTC,CASSPGPDWTHSGANVLTF
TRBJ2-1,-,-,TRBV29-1,TGCAGCGGAAGACAGTTTCTTAACAATGAGCAGTTCTTC,CSGRQFLNNEQFF
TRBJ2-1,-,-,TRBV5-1,TGCGCCAGCAGCTTATCCTCTGGGTCCTACAATGAGCAGTTCTTC,CASSLSSGSYNEQFF